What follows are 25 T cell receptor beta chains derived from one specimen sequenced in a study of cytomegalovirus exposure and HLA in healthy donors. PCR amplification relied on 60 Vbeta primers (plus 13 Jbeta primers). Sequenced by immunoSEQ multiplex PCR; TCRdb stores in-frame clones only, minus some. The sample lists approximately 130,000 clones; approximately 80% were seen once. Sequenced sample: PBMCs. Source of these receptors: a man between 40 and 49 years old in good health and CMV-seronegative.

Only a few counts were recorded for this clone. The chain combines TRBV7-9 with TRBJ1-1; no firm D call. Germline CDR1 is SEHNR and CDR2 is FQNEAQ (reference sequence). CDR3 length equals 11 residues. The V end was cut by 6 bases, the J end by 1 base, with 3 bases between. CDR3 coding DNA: TGTGCCAGCAGGGCGAACACTGAAGCTTTCTTT. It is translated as CASRANTEAFF.

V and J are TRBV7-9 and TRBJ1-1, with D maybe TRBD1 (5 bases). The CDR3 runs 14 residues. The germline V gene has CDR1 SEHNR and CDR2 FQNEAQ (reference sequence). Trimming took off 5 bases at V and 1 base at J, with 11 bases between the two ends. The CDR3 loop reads CASSPTGRNTEAFF. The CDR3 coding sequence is TGTGCCAGCAGCCCAACAGGCCGGAACACTGAAGCTTTCTTT.

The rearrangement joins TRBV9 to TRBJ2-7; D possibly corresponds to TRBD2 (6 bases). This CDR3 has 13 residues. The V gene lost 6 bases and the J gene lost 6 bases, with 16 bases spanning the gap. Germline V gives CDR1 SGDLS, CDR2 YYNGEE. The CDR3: CASTTSGVGEQYF. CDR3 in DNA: TGTGCCAGCACCACGTCGGGGGTGGGCGAGCAGTACTTC.

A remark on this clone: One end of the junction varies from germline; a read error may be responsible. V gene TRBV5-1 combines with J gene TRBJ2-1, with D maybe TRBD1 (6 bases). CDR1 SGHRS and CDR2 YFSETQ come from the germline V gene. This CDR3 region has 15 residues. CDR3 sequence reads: CASGFDGDTYNEQFF. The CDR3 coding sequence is TGCGCCAGCGGCTTTGACGGGGACACCTACAATGAGCAGTTCTTC. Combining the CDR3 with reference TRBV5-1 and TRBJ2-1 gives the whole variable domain KAGVTQTPRYLIKTRGQQVTLSCSPISGHRSVSWYQQTPGQGLQFLFEYFSETQRNKGNFPGRFSGRQFSNSRSEMNVSTLELGDSALYLCASGFDGDTYNEQFFGPGTRLTVL.

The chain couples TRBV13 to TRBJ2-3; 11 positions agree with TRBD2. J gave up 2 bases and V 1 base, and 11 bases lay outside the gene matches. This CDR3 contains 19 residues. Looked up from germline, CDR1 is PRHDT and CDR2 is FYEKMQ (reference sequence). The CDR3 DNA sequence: TGTGCCAGCAGCTTAGCTCGATCGGCTAGCGGGGGGTACACAGATACGCAGTATTTT. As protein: CASSLARSASGGYTDTQYF.

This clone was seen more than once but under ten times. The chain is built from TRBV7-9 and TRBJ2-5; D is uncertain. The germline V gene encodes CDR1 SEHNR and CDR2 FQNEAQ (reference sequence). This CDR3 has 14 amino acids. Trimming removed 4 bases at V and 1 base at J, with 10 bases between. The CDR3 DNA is TGTGCCAGCAGCTACCACACCCTCCAAGAGACCCAGTACTTC. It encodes CASSYHTLQETQYF.

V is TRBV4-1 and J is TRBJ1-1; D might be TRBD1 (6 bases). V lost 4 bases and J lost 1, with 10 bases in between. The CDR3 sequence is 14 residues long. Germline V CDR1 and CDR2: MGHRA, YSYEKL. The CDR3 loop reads CASSRGQTNTEAFF. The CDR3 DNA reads TGCGCCAGCAGCCGAGGACAGACGAACACTGAAGCTTTCTTT.

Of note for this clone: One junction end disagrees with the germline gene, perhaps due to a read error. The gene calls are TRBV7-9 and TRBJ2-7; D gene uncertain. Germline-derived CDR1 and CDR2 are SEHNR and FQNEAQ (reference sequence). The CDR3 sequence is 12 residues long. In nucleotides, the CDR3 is TGTTCCAGCAGCTCCATGGTAGACGAGCAGTACTTC. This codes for CSSSSMVDEQYF.

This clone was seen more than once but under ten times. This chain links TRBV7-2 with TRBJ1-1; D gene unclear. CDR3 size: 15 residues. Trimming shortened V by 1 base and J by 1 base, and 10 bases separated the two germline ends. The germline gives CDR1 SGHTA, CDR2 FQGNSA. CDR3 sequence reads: CASSLGQWWNTEAFF. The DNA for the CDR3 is TGTGCCAGCAGCTTAGGTCAGTGGTGGAACACTGAAGCTTTCTTT.

CDR3 nucleotide sequence: TGCGCCAGCAGTGAGGTAAGGTGGTTAGCGGGAGACCTCACAGATACGCAGTATTTT. Translation: CASSEVRWLAGDLTDTQYF. The rearrangement uses TRBV10-1 and TRBJ2-3, with TRBD2 identical over 9 bases. Germline V gene sequence: CDR1 WNHNN, CDR2 SYGVQD (reference sequence). V gave up 2 bases and J gave up 2 bases; unmatched junction bases: 14. The CDR3 is 19 amino acids.

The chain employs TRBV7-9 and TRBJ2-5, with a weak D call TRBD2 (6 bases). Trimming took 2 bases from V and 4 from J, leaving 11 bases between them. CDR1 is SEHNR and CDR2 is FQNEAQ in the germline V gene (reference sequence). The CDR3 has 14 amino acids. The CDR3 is CASSLSGSAETQYF. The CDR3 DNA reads TGTGCCAGCAGCTTATCCGGGAGTGCAGAGACCCAGTACTTC.

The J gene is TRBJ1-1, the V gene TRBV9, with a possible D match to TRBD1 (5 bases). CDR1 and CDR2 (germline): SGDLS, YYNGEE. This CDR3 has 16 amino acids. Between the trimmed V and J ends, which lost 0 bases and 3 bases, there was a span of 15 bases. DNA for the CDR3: TGTGCCAGCAGCGTAGAGCCAGGGAGGAGTGACACTGAAGCTTTCTTT. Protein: CASSVEPGRSDTEAFF.

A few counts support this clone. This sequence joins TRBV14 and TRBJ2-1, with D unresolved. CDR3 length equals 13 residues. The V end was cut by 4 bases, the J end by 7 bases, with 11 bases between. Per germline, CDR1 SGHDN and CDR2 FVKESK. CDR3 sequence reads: CASSLQIENEQFF. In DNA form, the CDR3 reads TGTGCCAGCAGCCTACAGATCGAGAATGAGCAGTTCTTC.

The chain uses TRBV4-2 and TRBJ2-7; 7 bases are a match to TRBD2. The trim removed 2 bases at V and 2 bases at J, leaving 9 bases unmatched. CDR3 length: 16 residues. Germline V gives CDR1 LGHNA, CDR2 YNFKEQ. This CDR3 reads CASSQPGVGGTYEQYF. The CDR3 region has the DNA TGTGCCAGCAGCCAACCAGGCGTCGGGGGGACCTACGAGCAGTACTTC.

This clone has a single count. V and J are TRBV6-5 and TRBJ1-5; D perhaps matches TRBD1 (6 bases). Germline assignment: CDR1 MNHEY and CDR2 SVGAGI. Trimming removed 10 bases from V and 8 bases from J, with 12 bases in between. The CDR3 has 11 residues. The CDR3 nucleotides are TGTGCCATACAGGGAGAGGAGCCCCAGCATTTT. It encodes CAIQGEEPQHF.

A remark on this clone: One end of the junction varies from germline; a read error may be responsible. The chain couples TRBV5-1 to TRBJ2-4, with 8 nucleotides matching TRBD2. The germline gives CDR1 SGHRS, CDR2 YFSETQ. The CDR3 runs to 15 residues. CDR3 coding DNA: TGCGCCAGCAGCCCCGGACTAGCCGTTCGAAACAGTCAGTACTTC. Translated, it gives CASSPGLAVRNSQYF.

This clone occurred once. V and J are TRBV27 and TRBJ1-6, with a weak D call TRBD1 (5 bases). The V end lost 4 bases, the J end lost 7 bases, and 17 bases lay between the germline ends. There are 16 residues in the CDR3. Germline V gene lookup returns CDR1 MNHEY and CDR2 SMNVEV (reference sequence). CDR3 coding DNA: TGTGCCAGCAGTTCCCTCCTCGGGGGACCCAATTCACCCCTCCACTTT. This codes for CASSSLLGGPNSPLHF.

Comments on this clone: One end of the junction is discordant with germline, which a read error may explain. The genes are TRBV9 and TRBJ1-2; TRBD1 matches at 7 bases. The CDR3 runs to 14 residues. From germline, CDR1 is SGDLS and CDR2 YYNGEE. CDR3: CASSVTGALGGYTF. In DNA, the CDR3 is TGTGCCAGTAGCGTCACAGGGGCCCTTGGCGGCTACACCTTC. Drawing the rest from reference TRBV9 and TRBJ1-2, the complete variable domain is DSGVTQTPKHLITATGQRVTLRCSPRSGDLSVYWYQQSLDQGLQFLIQYYNGEERAKGNILERFSAQQFPDLHSELNLSSLELGDSALYFCASSVTGALGGYTFGSGTRLTVV.

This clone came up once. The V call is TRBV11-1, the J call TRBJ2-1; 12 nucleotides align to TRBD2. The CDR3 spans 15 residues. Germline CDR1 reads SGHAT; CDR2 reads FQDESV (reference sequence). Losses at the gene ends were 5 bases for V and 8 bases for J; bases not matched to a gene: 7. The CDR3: CASSQRTSGKYEQFF. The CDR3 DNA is TGTGCCAGCAGCCAGAGGACTAGCGGGAAGTATGAGCAGTTCTTC. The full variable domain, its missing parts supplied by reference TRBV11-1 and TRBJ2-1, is EAEVAQSPRYKITEKSQAVAFWCDPISGHATLYWYRQILGQGPELLVQFQDESVVDDSQLPKDRFSAERLKGVDSTLKIQPAELGDSAMYLCASSQRTSGKYEQFFGPGTRLTVL.

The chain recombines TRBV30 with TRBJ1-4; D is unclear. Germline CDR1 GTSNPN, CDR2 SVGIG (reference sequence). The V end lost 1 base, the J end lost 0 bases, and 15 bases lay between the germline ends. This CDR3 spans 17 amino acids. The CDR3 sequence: CAWSAMGGRPTNEKLFF. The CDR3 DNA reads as TGTGCCTGGAGTGCTATGGGAGGGAGACCAACTAATGAAAAACTGTTTTTT.

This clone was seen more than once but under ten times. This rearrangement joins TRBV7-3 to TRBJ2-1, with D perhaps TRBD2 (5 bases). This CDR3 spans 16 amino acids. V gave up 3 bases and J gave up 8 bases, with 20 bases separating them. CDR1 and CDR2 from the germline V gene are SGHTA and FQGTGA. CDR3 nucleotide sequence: TGTGCCAGCAGCTTGTCCGGGGTTGGACGGTTTTATGAGCAGTTCTTC. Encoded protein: CASSLSGVGRFYEQFF.

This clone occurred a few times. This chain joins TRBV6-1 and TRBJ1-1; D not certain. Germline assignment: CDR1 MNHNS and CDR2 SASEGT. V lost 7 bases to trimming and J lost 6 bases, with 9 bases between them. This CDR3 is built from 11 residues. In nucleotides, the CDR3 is TGTGCCAGCAACAGAATTGCTGAAGCTTTCTTT. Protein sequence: CASNRIAEAFF.

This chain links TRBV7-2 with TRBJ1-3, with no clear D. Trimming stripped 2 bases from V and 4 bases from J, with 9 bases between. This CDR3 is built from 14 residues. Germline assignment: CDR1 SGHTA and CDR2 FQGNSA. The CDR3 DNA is TGTGCCAGCAGCTTACGGGGATACGGAAACACCATATATTTT. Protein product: CASSLRGYGNTIYF.

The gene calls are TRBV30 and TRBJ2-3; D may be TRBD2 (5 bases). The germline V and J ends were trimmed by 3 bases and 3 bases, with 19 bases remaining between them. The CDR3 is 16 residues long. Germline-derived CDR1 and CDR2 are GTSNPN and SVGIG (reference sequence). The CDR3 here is CAWSSRRDYRTDTQYF. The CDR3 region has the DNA TGTGCCTGGAGCTCTAGACGCGACTATCGGACAGATACGCAGTATTTT.

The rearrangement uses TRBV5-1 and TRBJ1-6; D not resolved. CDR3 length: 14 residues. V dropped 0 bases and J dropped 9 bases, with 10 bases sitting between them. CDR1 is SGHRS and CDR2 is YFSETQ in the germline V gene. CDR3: CASSLAVSFSPLHF. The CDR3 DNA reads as TGCGCCAGCAGCTTGGCTGTATCGTTTTCACCCCTCCACTTT.